This TCR beta chain was documented in a study of blood T cell repertoires in COVID-19. About the study: Specimens from acute and convalescent COVID-19 originated in the United States, Italy and Spain.

This clone has only one observation. Clones were read by immunoSEQ multiplex PCR, and TCRdb kept only the in-frame ones, dropping some. The table shows about 280,000 clones, with approximately 85% occurring only once. The material sequenced was peripheral blood. The sequence derives from a man aged 45-60 years with active or convalescent COVID-19.

CDR3 nucleotides: TGTGCCAGCAGTCCTGACCGACAGCTTACCGGGGAGCTGTTTTTT. It yields the protein CASSPDRQLTGELFF. The V call is TRBV7-2, the J call TRBJ2-2; D perhaps matches TRBD1 (5 bases). CDR1 is SGHTA and CDR2 is FQGNSA in the germline V gene. The CDR3 loop spans 15 amino acids. The V end was cut by 6 bases, the J end by 5 bases, with 16 bases between. Together with reference TRBV7-2 and TRBJ2-2, the CDR3 gives the full variable domain: GAGVSQSPSNKVTEKGKDVELRCDPISGHTALYWYRQSLGQGLEFLIYFQGNSAPDKSGLPSDRFSAERTGGSVSTLTIQRTQQEDSAVYLCASSPDRQLTGELFFGEGSRLTVL.